The 32 T cell receptor beta chains in this list originate from one sample, sequenced in a study of T-cell memory formation after mild COVID-19. TCRdb analysed the 5' RACE reads with MiXCR anew, one entry per CDR3 protein. Among roughly 450,000 distinct CDR3 sequences listed, around a sixth were seen once. The specimen sequenced was PBMCs or a T cell subset sorted from them (not recorded which). The source of these receptors is an adult woman who had mild COVID-19 (a few samples of this study predate the infection). Cell type and time point are not known.

There are many counts of this clonotype. The CDR3 region is CASSLQGGSLGTQYF. In nucleotides, the CDR3 is TGTGCCAGCAGCCTTCAGGGGGGAAGTTTAGGGACCCAGTACTTC. The genes are TRBV27 and TRBJ2-5, with a possible D match to TRBD1 (7 bases). There are 15 residues in the CDR3. Deletions cut 6 bases from V and 7 bases from J, with 21 bases between. Germline V lookup: CDR1 MNHEY, CDR2 SMNVEV (reference sequence).

V usage is TRBV28 and J usage is TRBJ2-3; no reliable D call. V was pared by 5 bases and J by 5 bases, with 17 bases between. Per the germline V gene, CDR1 is MDHEN and CDR2 is SYDVKM. The CDR3 spans 15 residues. The CDR3 sequence is CASSLNIRRGDTQYF. In DNA, the CDR3 is TGTGCCAGCAGTCTTAATATCCGCCGCGGAGATACGCAGTATTTT.

This clonotype has only a few counts. The rearrangement joins TRBV6-1 to TRBJ2-3; TRBD1 matches 8 bases. Losses at the gene ends were 7 bases for V and 3 bases for J; bases not matched to a gene: 9. CDR3 length equals 15 residues. The germline V gene has CDR1 MNHNS and CDR2 SASEGT. The CDR3 DNA reads as TGTGCCAGCACCCCCGGACAGGGCTTGACAGATACGCAGTATTTT. Encoded protein: CASTPGQGLTDTQYF.

This clonotype was observed a few times. The gene calls are TRBV6-2 or TRBV6-3 and TRBJ2-7; 12 bases match TRBD2. Germline V gives CDR1 MNHEY, CDR2 SVGEGT. The CDR3 loop spans 13 amino acids. V dropped 8 bases and J dropped 2; count of bases not matched to a gene: 1. The CDR3 DNA reads TGTGCCAGCGCTAGCGGGAGGGCCTACGAGCAGTACTTC. It codes for CASASGRAYEQYF.

On this clonotype: A single base separates this from a much larger clone, so it may be a read error. The chain combines TRBV14 with TRBJ1-1; D is unclear. The CDR3 is 13 residues long. CDR1 and CDR2 (germline): SGHDN, FVKESK. V dropped 3 bases and J dropped 3 bases, with 8 bases sitting between them. The CDR3 bases are TGTGCCAGCAGCCATGACCGGGACACTGAAGCTTTCTTT. Residues: CASSHDRDTEAFF.

The chain employs TRBV14 and TRBJ1-1; D gene unclear. Trimming cost V 5 bases and J 8 bases, with 9 bases left between them. The CDR3 consists of 11 residues. Germline V gene data show CDR1 as SGHDN and CDR2 as FVKESK. CDR3 in amino acids: CASSNPREAFF. The CDR3 bases are TGTGCCAGCAGCAACCCCAGAGAAGCTTTCTTT.

This clonotype was recorded a few times. The rearrangement uses TRBV19 and TRBJ2-1; 8 bases agree with TRBD2. This CDR3 spans 13 amino acids. V was pared by 9 bases and J by 4 bases, with 5 bases of the junction left unmatched. Germline assignment: CDR1 LNHDA and CDR2 SQIVND (reference sequence). The CDR3 region has the DNA TGTGCCAGCGCTAGCGGGTGGTACAATGAGCAGTTCTTC. Encoded protein: CASASGWYNEQFF. Full variable domain (remainder filled in from reference TRBV19 and TRBJ2-1): DGGITQSPKYLFRKEGQNVTLSCEQNLNHDAMYWYRQDPGQGLRLIYYSQIVNDFQKGDIAEGYSVSREKKESFPLTVTSAQKNPTAFYLCASASGWYNEQFFGPGTRLTVL.

This clonotype has just a few counts. As DNA, the CDR3 is TGTGCTAGTGGTCTTCCGGGACAGGGTGGTTCCTACGAGCAGTACTTC. It encodes CASGLPGQGGSYEQYF. The J gene is TRBJ2-7, the V gene TRBV12-5, with 9 bases lining up with TRBD1. Germline lookup yields CDR1 LGHNT and CDR2 FRNRAP. This CDR3 has 16 residues. The junction had 9 bases not matched to a gene; V was cut back by 5 bases and J by 1 base.

This chain joins TRBV20-1 and TRBJ2-3; 8 bases match TRBD2. The CDR3 extends over 13 amino acids. J was trimmed by 0 bases and V by 7 bases; bases with no gene match: 3. Germline lookup yields CDR1 DFQATT and CDR2 SNEGSKA (reference sequence). The CDR3: CSVTGGSTDTQYF. The DNA of the CDR3 is TGCAGTGTCACGGGGGGGAGCACAGATACGCAGTATTTT.

This rearrangement joins TRBV5-1 to TRBJ2-5; no firm D call. CDR1 and CDR2 from the germline V gene are SGHRS and YFSETQ. V was pared by 8 bases and J by 1 base, with 15 bases between. This CDR3 contains 14 residues. CDR3 DNA sequence: TGCGCCAGAACCCGAGGTAGCTTCCAAGAGACCCAGTACTTC. It yields the protein CARTRGSFQETQYF.

V is TRBV7-2 and J is TRBJ2-2; D is ambiguous. CDR3 size: 12 residues. V lost 5 bases, J lost 9 bases, and 10 bases lay in between. Germline V CDR1 and CDR2: SGHTA, FQGNSA. Here the CDR3 reads CASSPRPRELFF. CDR3 sequence (DNA): TGTGCCAGCAGCCCCCGGCCCCGGGAGCTGTTTTTT.

This clonotype was recorded a few times. The chain uses TRBV12-3 or TRBV12-4 and TRBJ1-1; D is undetermined. The CDR3 has 11 residues. V gave up 4 bases and J gave up 4 bases, with 4 bases separating them. Written as DNA, the CDR3 is TGTGCCAGCAGTTGGACCACTGAAGCTTTCTTT. Protein product: CASSWTTEAFF.

This clonotype was seen ten or more times. The conserved phenylalanine or tryptophan is not found at the CDR3 terminus, so this likely reflects a read error. Because the CDR3's place on the DNA is in doubt, the DNA is left out and the CDR3 is given as listed by TCRdb. This chain uses TRBV6-6 with TRBJ2-6; the table calls TRBD2, which could not be checked here. In germline, CDR1 is MNHNY, CDR2 SVGAGI (reference sequence). Ends included, the CDR3 has 12 residues. This chain's CDR3 is CASSYGTSGFLP.

The sample holds a few counts of this clonotype. The chain combines TRBV12-3 or TRBV12-4 with TRBJ1-1; D possibly corresponds to TRBD1 (5 bases). The CDR3 sequence is 16 residues long. The V end was cut by 2 bases, the J end by 1 base, with 14 bases between. The CDR3 nucleotides are TGTGCCAGCAGTTTAAGGCCAGGGAGTGGGAACACTGAAGCTTTCTTT. This encodes CASSLRPGSGNTEAFF.

The chain recombines TRBV12-3 or TRBV12-4 with TRBJ2-7, with D perhaps assigned TRBD1 or TRBD2 (5 bases each). V lost 6 bases and J lost 9, with 15 bases in between. There are 12 residues in the CDR3. The CDR3 DNA follows: TGTGCCAGCAGACTCCGGGACGCAGGGCAGTACTTC. It encodes CASRLRDAGQYF.

The J gene is TRBJ2-5, the V gene TRBV4-2; 11 bases are a match to TRBD2. This CDR3 is built from 20 residues. CDR1 is LGHNA and CDR2 is YNFKEQ in the germline V gene. Unmatched junction bases numbered 14, after V lost 0 bases and J lost 2 bases. CDR3 protein: CASSQEMTALAGAAQETQYF. CDR3 DNA: TGTGCCAGCAGCCAAGAAATGACTGCACTAGCGGGGGCGGCTCAAGAGACCCAGTACTTC.

This clonotype was counted only a few times. This chain connects TRBV6-6 to TRBJ2-5; TRBD2 aligns across 7 bases. Germline CDR1 is MNHNY and CDR2 is SVGAGI (reference sequence). The length of the CDR3 is 14 residues. V shed 4 bases and J 5 bases; nucleotides not matched to a gene: 7. CDR3 nucleotides: TGTGCCAGCAGTTCAGGGCGGGGGTCGGAGACCCAGTACTTC. Translated, it gives CASSSGRGSETQYF.

This clonotype turned up a few times. The chain combines TRBV3-1 with TRBJ2-1; D might be TRBD1 or TRBD2, each matching 6 bases. Trimming removed 4 bases at V and 8 bases at J, with 21 bases between. CDR3 length: 16 amino acids. The germline gives CDR1 LGHDT, CDR2 YNNKEL (reference sequence). The CDR3 region is CASSRDKLGGRHEQFF. Written as DNA, the CDR3 is TGTGCCAGCAGCCGGGACAAACTGGGGGGTCGCCATGAGCAGTTCTTC.

This chain links TRBV30 with TRBJ2-5; unclear D gene. The germline V and J ends were trimmed by 0 bases and 5 bases, with 13 bases remaining between them. Germline CDR1 and CDR2: GTSNPN and SVGIG (reference sequence). The CDR3 contains 14 residues. In nucleotides, the CDR3 is TGTGCCTGGAGTGTAAATCGGGCAGCGGAGACCCAGTACTTC. This gives the protein CAWSVNRAAETQYF. Full variable domain (outside the CDR3, taken from reference TRBV30 and TRBJ2-5): SQTIHQWPATLVQPVGSPLSLECTVEGTSNPNLYWYRQAAGRGLQLLFYSVGIGQISSEVPQNLSASRPQDRQFILSSKKLLLSDSGFYLCAWSVNRAAETQYFGPGTRLLVL.

A few counts support this clonotype. The J gene is TRBJ1-2, the V gene TRBV7-8; no clear D gene. Germline values: CDR1 SGHVS, CDR2 FQNEAQ. Trimming left V 0 bases short and J 4 bases short, with 9 bases between. This CDR3 has 14 residues. The CDR3 protein is CASSLAGNLYGYTF. CDR3 bases: TGTGCCAGCAGCTTAGCGGGGAATCTCTATGGCTACACCTTC. The full variable domain, completed using reference TRBV7-8 and TRBJ1-2, is GAGVSQSPRYKVAKRGQDVALRCDPISGHVSLFWYQQALGQGPEFLTYFQNEAQLDKSGLPSDRFFAERPEGSVSTLKIQRTQQEDSAVYLCASSLAGNLYGYTFGSGTRLTVV.

The CDR3 nucleotides are TGCGCCAGCAGCCGTATTGGGGATCCCATGGATACGCAGTATTTT. Amino acid sequence: CASSRIGDPMDTQYF. The rearrangement uses TRBV5-1 and TRBJ2-3; no clear D. This CDR3 comprises 15 residues. Germline CDR1 is SGHRS and CDR2 is YFSETQ. V shed 4 bases and J shed 6 bases, with 18 bases lying between them. The full variable domain, completed using reference TRBV5-1 and TRBJ2-3, is KAGVTQTPRYLIKTRGQQVTLSCSPISGHRSVSWYQQTPGQGLQFLFEYFSETQRNKGNFPGRFSGRQFSNSRSEMNVSTLELGDSALYLCASSRIGDPMDTQYFGPGTRLTVL.

A few counts support this clonotype. This chain uses TRBV18 with TRBJ2-4; 7 bases fit TRBD1. CDR3 length equals 14 residues. Germline-derived CDR1 and CDR2 are KGHSH and LQKENI. After removal of 6 bases from V and 4 bases from J, the junction contained 6 bases not matched to a gene. CDR3 coding DNA: TGTGCCAGCTCCCCCCGGGACAGTAAAAACATTCAGTACTTC. Its translation: CASSPRDSKNIQYF. Based on the CDR3 plus reference TRBV18 and TRBJ2-4, the full variable domain is NAGVMQNPRHLVRRRGQEARLRCSPMKGHSHVYWYRQLPEEGLKFMVYLQKENIIDESGMPKERFSAEFPKEGPSILRIQQVVRGDSAAYFCASSPRDSKNIQYFGAGTRLSVL.

This clonotype was seen more than once but under ten times. This chain joins TRBV15 and TRBJ2-7, with 8 bases identical to TRBD1. The V gene end was trimmed by 0 bases and the J gene end by 1 base; junction bases not matched to a gene: 11. Per the germline V gene, CDR1 is LNHNV and CDR2 is YYDKDF (reference sequence). This CDR3 has 18 amino acids. This CDR3 is CATSRDRADRANSYEQYF. CDR3 in DNA: TGTGCCACCAGCAGAGATAGGGCGGACAGGGCTAATTCCTACGAGCAGTACTTC.

The rearrangement links TRBV6-5 to TRBJ2-1, with 10 positions matching TRBD2. This CDR3 is built from 15 residues. V trimming: 5 bases; J trimming: 5 bases; junction bases outside the gene matches: 6. The V gene's germline CDR1 is MNHEY and CDR2 SVGAGI. The CDR3 region has the DNA TGTGCCAGCAGTGCAAGCGGGAGGGCCGACAATGAGCAGTTCTTC. Its protein is CASSASGRADNEQFF.

This clonotype was seen a handful of times. The V and J genes are TRBV5-1 and TRBJ2-1; 7 bases are a match to TRBD2. CDR3 length: 15 amino acids. Trimming cost V 0 bases and J 9 bases; bases outside gene matches: 9. CDR1 and CDR2 (germline): SGHRS, YFSETQ. The CDR3 DNA is TGCGCCAGCAGCTTGGGACTAGCTGAAGGTAGTGAGCAGTTCTTC. It is translated as CASSLGLAEGSEQFF. Full variable domain (remainder filled in from reference TRBV5-1 and TRBJ2-1): KAGVTQTPRYLIKTRGQQVTLSCSPISGHRSVSWYQQTPGQGLQFLFEYFSETQRNKGNFPGRFSGRQFSNSRSEMNVSTLELGDSALYLCASSLGLAEGSEQFFGPGTRLTVL.

The chain recombines TRBV5-1 with TRBJ1-4; D gene ambiguous. V was shortened by 1 base and J by 5 bases, with 15 bases between the two germline ends. The CDR3 is 16 amino acids. Germline lookup yields CDR1 SGHRS and CDR2 YFSETQ. The CDR3 DNA sequence: TGCGCCAGCAGCTTGATCCCCCTGGGTCAGAATGAAAAACTGTTTTTT. Residues: CASSLIPLGQNEKLFF.

CDR3 sequence: CSARDRGLGYGYTF. The CDR3, as DNA: TGCAGTGCTAGGGACAGAGGCCTTGGGTATGGCTACACCTTC. The chain couples TRBV20-1 to TRBJ1-2; weak D call: TRBD1 (6 bases). V was pared by 3 bases and J by 5 bases, with 16 bases between. This CDR3 comprises 14 residues. The V gene's germline CDR1 is DFQATT and CDR2 SNEGSKA (reference sequence).

This chain connects TRBV6-2 or TRBV6-3 to TRBJ2-1; maybe TRBD2 (6 bases). This CDR3 is built from 17 residues. V dropped 4 bases and J dropped 5 bases, with 21 bases sitting between them. Germline-derived CDR1 and CDR2 are MNHEY and SVGEGT. CDR3 region: CASSSPDYSADNNEQFF. The CDR3, as DNA: TGTGCCAGCAGTTCCCCGGACTACTCGGCCGACAACAATGAGCAGTTCTTC.

This clonotype has more than one count but fewer than ten. The chain uses TRBV20-1 and TRBJ2-7; weak D call: TRBD2 (6 bases). The V gene's germline CDR1 is DFQATT and CDR2 SNEGSKA (reference sequence). CDR3 length: 14 amino acids. V was cut by 3 bases and J by 6 bases, with 18 bases left in between. The CDR3 DNA is TGCAGTGCTAGTTCTAGCGTGATTTATGGCGAGCAGTACTTC. Residues: CSASSSVIYGEQYF.

This chain links TRBV24-1 with TRBJ2-7, with 12 bases matching TRBD1. CDR1 and CDR2 from the germline V gene are KGHDR and SFDVKD. CDR3 size: 14 residues. J was trimmed by 4 bases and V by 4 bases; bases with no gene match: 1. The CDR3: CATSEGQGAYEQYF. In DNA form, the CDR3 reads TGTGCCACCAGTGAGGGACAGGGGGCATACGAGCAGTACTTC.

The J gene is TRBJ2-1, the V gene TRBV15; D gene unclear. V was clipped by 0 bases and J by 8 bases, with 11 bases between them. The CDR3 is 14 residues long. In germline, CDR1 is LNHNV, CDR2 YYDKDF (reference sequence). The CDR3 DNA reads TGTGCCACCAGCAGAGATCCCGAGAAGGATGAGCAGTTCTTC. This sequence encodes CATSRDPEKDEQFF. Full variable domain (remainder filled in from reference TRBV15 and TRBJ2-1): DAMVIQNPRYQVTQFGKPVTLSCSQTLNHNVMYWYQQKSSQAPKLLFHYYDKDFNNEADTPDNFQSRRPNTSFCFLDIRSPGLGDTAMYLCATSRDPEKDEQFFGPGTRLTVL.

The chain combines TRBV18 with TRBJ2-3, with D maybe TRBD2 (5 bases). The V end lost 1 base, the J end lost 0 bases, and 14 bases lay between the germline ends. This CDR3 comprises 17 residues. The germline gives CDR1 KGHSH, CDR2 LQKENI. DNA for the CDR3: TGTGCCAGCTCACCACTTATCGGGGAGAGGAGCACAGATACGCAGTATTTT. This translates into CASSPLIGERSTDTQYF.